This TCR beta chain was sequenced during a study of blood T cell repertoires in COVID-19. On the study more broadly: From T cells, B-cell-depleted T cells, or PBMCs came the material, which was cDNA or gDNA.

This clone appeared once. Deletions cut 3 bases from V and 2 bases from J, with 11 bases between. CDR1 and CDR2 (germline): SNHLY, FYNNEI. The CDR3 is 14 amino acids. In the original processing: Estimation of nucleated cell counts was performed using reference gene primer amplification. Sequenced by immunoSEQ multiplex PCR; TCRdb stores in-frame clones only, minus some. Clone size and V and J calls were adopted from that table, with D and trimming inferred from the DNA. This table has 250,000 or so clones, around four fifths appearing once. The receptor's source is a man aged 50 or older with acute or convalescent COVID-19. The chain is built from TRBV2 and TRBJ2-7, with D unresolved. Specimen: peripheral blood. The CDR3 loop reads CASSDPRLPYEQYF. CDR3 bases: TGTGCCAGCAGTGACCCTAGGTTACCCTACGAGCAGTACTTC.